These 18 T cell receptor beta chains were all obtained from the same sample, sequenced in a study of cytomegalovirus exposure and HLA in healthy donors. Primers included in the PCR were 60 Vbeta and 13 Jbeta primers. Generated by immunoSEQ multiplex PCR, the TCRdb table keeps only in-frame clones and is missing some. The sample has 220,000 or so clones, 60% to 80% seen once. The material sequenced was PBMCs. Receptors were obtained from a woman under 40 in good health and CMV-seronegative.

This clone was counted only a few times. Other DNA sequences within the sample encode an identical CDR3. V gene TRBV7-2 combines with J gene TRBJ1-1; D ambiguous. This CDR3 spans 13 amino acids. Trimming took 2 bases from V and 4 from J, leaving 8 bases between them. The germline V gene has CDR1 SGHTA and CDR2 FQGNSA. The CDR3 is CASSLQRGTEAFF. CDR3 coding DNA: TGTGCCAGCAGCTTACAGCGGGGCACTGAAGCTTTCTTT.

The J gene is TRBJ2-3, the V gene TRBV7-9; 10 bases match TRBD2. CDR3 length equals 16 residues. V was pared by 6 bases and J by 2 bases, with 8 bases of the junction left unmatched. Germline V gene lookup returns CDR1 SEHNR and CDR2 FQNEAQ (reference sequence). This CDR3 is CASRAPGLANTDTQYF. CDR3 nucleotide sequence: TGTGCCAGCAGAGCCCCGGGACTAGCGAACACAGATACGCAGTATTTT.

Notes on this clone: Relative to the germline gene, one junction end is altered; a read error may explain this. This chain joins TRBV7-9 and TRBJ2-2; no clear D. Germline V gene data show CDR1 as SEHNR and CDR2 as FQNEAQ (reference sequence). This CDR3 region has 13 residues. CDR3 bases: TGTTCCAGCAGCCTTACTGGTGGTGGGGAGCTGTTTTTT. It encodes CSSSLTGGGELFF.

This chain connects TRBV6-4 to TRBJ2-2; weak D call: TRBD2 (5 bases). The germline V gene encodes CDR1 MRHNA and CDR2 SNTAGT. CDR3 length equals 14 residues. Trimming cost V 6 bases and J 6 bases, with 14 bases left between them. The CDR3 loop reads CASSQDGVAGELFF. CDR3 coding DNA: TGTGCCAGCAGCCAGGACGGGGTAGCCGGGGAGCTGTTTTTT.

The chain employs TRBV7-3 and TRBJ2-5; 11 bases are shared with TRBD2. V lost 5 bases, J lost 1 base, and 12 bases stayed unmatched. CDR3 length: 18 residues. The germline V gene has CDR1 SGHTA and CDR2 FQGTGA. For the CDR3, the DNA is TGTGCCAGCAGCCGACAGGGACTAGCGGCCCCGGGCCAAGAGACCCAGTACTTC. It encodes CASSRQGLAAPGQETQYF.

This clone has only a few counts. This same CDR3 is encoded by further DNA sequences in the sample. The rearrangement uses TRBV6-6 and TRBJ1-1; D perhaps matches TRBD1 (6 bases). V was shortened by 0 bases and J by 2 bases, with 7 bases between the two germline ends. The CDR3 length is 14 residues. The germline V gene encodes CDR1 MNHNY and CDR2 SVGAGI (reference sequence). Here the CDR3 reads CASSYSDRNTEAFF. CDR3 coding DNA: TGTGCCAGCAGTTACTCGGACAGAAACACTGAAGCTTTCTTT.

Comment on this clone: Other nucleotide sequences from this sample produce the same CDR3. The V gene is TRBV6-1, the J gene TRBJ2-1; TRBD2 agrees at 9 bases. Germline trimming cut 1 base from V and 4 bases from J; bases unmatched to any gene: 2. The germline CDR1 and CDR2 sequences are MNHNS and SASEGT. This CDR3 is built from 15 residues. The CDR3 bases are TGTGCCAGCAGTGAAGGGCTAGCGGGATACAATGAGCAGTTCTTC. Its protein product is CASSEGLAGYNEQFF.

This clone has a handful of counts. The CDR3 loop reads CASSGRGRGGYGYTF. CDR3 bases: TGTGCCAGTAGCGGCAGGGGGCGGGGGGGATATGGCTACACCTTC. The chain joins TRBV19 to TRBJ1-2; 8 nucleotides match TRBD1. Per the germline V gene, CDR1 is LNHDA and CDR2 is SQIVND (reference sequence). J was trimmed by 5 bases and V by 6 bases; bases with no gene match: 11. The CDR3 is 15 residues long. Drawing the rest from reference TRBV19 and TRBJ1-2, the complete variable domain is DGGITQSPKYLFRKEGQNVTLSCEQNLNHDAMYWYRQDPGQGLRLIYYSQIVNDFQKGDIAEGYSVSREKKESFPLTVTSAQKNPTAFYLCASSGRGRGGYGYTFGSGTRLTVV.

The V gene is TRBV12-5, the J gene TRBJ2-6; TRBD1 matches 9 bases. Germline V CDR1 and CDR2: LGHNT, FRNRAP. The CDR3 is made up of 18 amino acids. The trim removed 3 bases at V and 0 bases at J, leaving 6 bases unmatched. CDR3 bases: TGTGCTAGTGGTTTCTACACAGGGGGCTCCTCTGGGGCCAACGTCCTGACTTTC. It specifies CASGFYTGGSSGANVLTF.

This clone was counted a single time. This chain connects TRBV11-3 to TRBJ1-1; D unresolved. CDR3 length equals 12 residues. V was pared by 2 bases and J by 8 bases, with 9 bases between. The germline V gene has CDR1 SGHNT and CDR2 YENEEA. CDR3: CASSLNREEAFF. The CDR3 DNA reads TGTGCCAGCAGCTTAAACAGAGAGGAAGCTTTCTTT.

The genes are TRBV4-1 and TRBJ2-5; 13 bases fit TRBD2. The germline V gene has CDR1 MGHRA and CDR2 YSYEKL. This CDR3 region has 17 residues. Trimming took 0 bases from V and 5 from J; bases not matched to a gene: 6. CDR3 DNA sequence: TGCGCCAGCAGCCAAGATAGGACTAGCGGGGGTCGGGAGACCCAGTACTTC. It yields the protein CASSQDRTSGGRETQYF.

This clone was found once. The chain couples TRBV11-1 to TRBJ1-1; D may be TRBD1 (6 bases). Looked up from germline, CDR1 is SGHAT and CDR2 is FQDESV (reference sequence). The length of the CDR3 is 13 residues. The V and J ends lost 3 bases and 14 bases respectively, with 19 bases between them. CDR3 sequence reads: CASSFRGGPEEFF. DNA for the CDR3: TGTGCCAGCAGCTTTCGCGGGGGCCCGGAAGAATTCTTT.

The chain combines TRBV13 with TRBJ2-1, with D tentatively TRBD2 (5 bases). The CDR3 extends over 15 amino acids. With 0 bases removed from V and 3 bases from J, the gap between germline ends came to 9 bases. Per germline, CDR1 PRHDT and CDR2 FYEKMQ (reference sequence). The CDR3 here is CASSLGDFGYNEQFF. The CDR3 bases are TGTGCCAGCAGCTTAGGGGACTTTGGCTACAATGAGCAGTTCTTC.

This chain uses TRBV7-9 with TRBJ2-7; a weak D match, TRBD2 (5 bases). Germline CDR1 is SEHNR and CDR2 is FQNEAQ (reference sequence). The CDR3 runs to 13 residues. Trimming pared 5 bases from V and 3 bases from J, leaving 11 bases between. CDR3 amino acids: CASSPPGIYEQYF. The CDR3 coding sequence is TGTGCCAGCAGCCCTCCGGGGATCTACGAGCAGTACTTC.

The chain uses TRBV7-3 and TRBJ1-4; a weak D match, TRBD1 (5 bases). The germline CDR1 and CDR2 sequences are SGHTA and FQGTGA. This CDR3 is 13 amino acids long. The V end was cut by 1 base, the J end by 8 bases, with 8 bases between. The CDR3 coding sequence is TGTGCCAGCAGCTTAAGGGAGGGGGAAAAACTGTTTTTT. Amino acids: CASSLREGEKLFF. The whole variable domain, remainder taken from reference TRBV7-3 and TRBJ1-4, is GAGVSQTPSNKVTEKGKYVELRCDPISGHTALYWYRQSLGQGPEFLIYFQGTGAADDSGLPNDRFFAVRPEGSVSTLKIQRTERGDSAVYLCASSLREGEKLFFGSGTQLSVL.

The chain carries TRBV6-5 and TRBJ1-5; D perhaps matches TRBD1 (6 bases). Germline V CDR1 and CDR2: MNHEY, SVGAGI. The germline V and J ends were trimmed by 6 bases and 10 bases, with 16 bases remaining between them. CDR3 length: 13 residues. The CDR3 loop is CASRGGQFLPQHF. For the CDR3, the DNA is TGTGCCAGCAGAGGGGGTCAGTTTCTACCCCAGCATTTT.

The V call is TRBV7-9, the J call TRBJ2-1, with 8 bases lining up with TRBD2. Germline V CDR1 and CDR2: SEHNR, FQNEAQ (reference sequence). The V segment lost 5 bases and the J segment 4 bases; nucleotides outside the gene matches: 13. CDR3 size: 17 residues. The DNA of the CDR3 is TGTGCCAGCAGCCCTCGGGGGGCTAGCGGGCCATACAATGAGCAGTTCTTC. Translation: CASSPRGASGPYNEQFF.

This clone was seen once. This sequence joins TRBV6-1 and TRBJ2-7, with TRBD2 as a possible D gene (5 bases). Germline V gives CDR1 MNHNS, CDR2 SASEGT. The CDR3 sequence is 15 residues long. Trimming shortened V by 4 bases and J by 3 bases, and 16 bases separated the two germline ends. The CDR3 protein is CASSGSDGVYYEQYF. The CDR3 bases are TGTGCCAGCAGTGGGTCGGACGGGGTTTACTACGAGCAGTACTTC.